A selection of T cell receptor beta chains follows, all from one sample in a study of blood T cell repertoires in COVID-19. The protocol was immunoSEQ multiplex PCR, while the TCRdb copy is restricted to in-frame clones and leaves out a portion. The sample carries 250,000 to 350,000 clones, about four fifths recorded once. Sequenced sample: peripheral blood. The receptors stem from a human donor with COVID-19, enrolled during active disease. The donor label of this sample is uncertain. Each CDR3 is given with its conserved first and last residue. A D gene is named only where the DNA matches it firmly. Not every row has a clone size; where given, it reads once, few, many or a size class.

>TRBV5-1|TRBJ2-3|TRBD2|.
CASSLAGLAGVADTQYF
TGCGCCAGCAGCTTGGCGGGACTAGCGGGAGTAGCAGATACGCAGTATTTT
>TRBV28|TRBJ1-1|.|.
CASRTGGSGGAFF
TGTGCCAGCAGGACGGGCGGTTCGGGAGGAGCTTTCTTT
>TRBV11-2|TRBJ2-3|.|.
CASSLVGSRGTDTQYF
TGTGCCAGCAGCTTAGTCGGCTCCCGGGGAACAGATACGCAGTATTTT
>TRBV19|TRBJ2-7|TRBD2|.
CASSIGSRGGGYEQYF
TGTGCCAGTAGCATAGGCTCCCGGGGGGGAGGCTACGAGCAGTACTTC
>TRBV9|TRBJ2-1|.|.
CASSPTGNSYNEQFF
TGTGCCAGCAGCCCGACCGGGAACTCCTACAATGAGCAGTTCTTC
>TRBV9|TRBJ2-7|.|.
CASSEYHGEDEQYF
TGTGCCAGCAGCGAGTACCACGGAGAGGACGAGCAGTACTTC
>TRBV28|TRBJ2-5|.|.
CASSPQGRWETQYF
TGTGCCAGCAGCCCACAGGGCCGGTGGGAGACCCAGTACTTC
>TRBV24-1|TRBJ1-2|.|.
CATSDLQMGQGGGGYTF
TGTGCCACCAGTGATTTGCAAATGGGCCAGGGAGGAGGCGGCTACACCTTC
>TRBV5-5|TRBJ1-2|TRBD1|.
CASSLAPGQASGYGYTF
TGTGCCAGCAGCTTGGCACCGGGACAGGCATCGGGGTATGGCTACACCTTC
>TRBV19|TRBJ1-1|.|.
CASSITQGTTDTEAFF
TGTGCCAGTAGTATAACCCAGGGAACTACGGACACTGAAGCTTTCTTT
>TRBV18|TRBJ2-7|TRBD1|.
CASSLSGGARYEQYF
TGTGCCAGCTCACTTTCAGGGGGTGCGCGATACGAGCAGTACTTC
>TRBV7-6|TRBJ2-3|TRBD1|once
CASSLGRGQRTDTQYF
TGTGCCAGCAGCTTAGGAAGGGGGCAACGCACAGATACGCAGTATTTT
>TRBV30|TRBJ2-1|TRBD2|.
CAWRIAGAYNEQFF
TGTGCCTGGAGAATAGCGGGAGCCTACAATGAGCAGTTCTTC
>TRBV7-2|TRBJ1-1|.|.
CASSLGRKNTEAFF
TGTGCCAGCAGCTTGGGCCGGAAGAACACTGAAGCTTTCTTT
>TRBV7-9|TRBJ2-3|TRBD1|.
CASSLQGGSPDTQYF
TGTGCCAGCAGCCTTCAAGGGGGCAGCCCAGATACGCAGTATTTT
>TRBV21-1|TRBJ1-1|.|.
CASSLEGAAESDTEAFF
TGTGCCAGCAGCCTCGAGGGGGCCGCCGAATCGGACACTGAAGCTTTCTTT
>TRBV27|TRBJ2-1|.|.
CASSLSVRDVVHEQFF
TGTGCCAGCAGTTTATCGGTCAGGGATGTGGTTCATGAGCAGTTCTTC
>TRBV5-6|TRBJ2-3|.|once
CASSLTSGSTDTQYF
TGTGCCAGCAGCTTGACTAGTGGGAGCACAGATACGCAGTATTTT
>TRBV28|TRBJ1-1|.|.
CASSFFNRAVTEAFF
TGTGCCAGCAGTTTTTTTAACAGGGCGGTCACTGAAGCTTTCTTT
>TRBV7-8|TRBJ2-7|TRBD1|.
CASSSRDRVSYEQYF
TGTGCCAGCAGCTCGAGGGACAGGGTCTCCTACGAGCAGTACTTC
>TRBV24-1|TRBJ2-3|.|once
CATSSEGLEGDTQYF
TGTGCCACTTCGTCGGAGGGCCTCGAGGGAGATACGCAGTATTTT
>TRBV19|TRBJ2-2|TRBD1|.
CASRRGQGAAGELFF
TGTGCCAGTAGAAGGGGACAGGGGGCGGCCGGGGAGCTGTTTTTT
>TRBV27|TRBJ2-7|.|.
CASSPRRGEQYF
TGTGCCAGCAGTCCTCGTCGGGGCGAGCAGTACTTC